The next 9 T cell receptor beta chains were all read from a single sample in a study of T cells after yellow fever vaccination. From the 5' RACE reads, TCRdb called clonotypes with MiXCR, one entry per CDR3 protein. The profile shows about 130,000 distinct CDR3 sequences, roughly 9% of them singletons. The sample in question was CD8+ T cells sorted from PBMCs, obtained on the day of the yellow fever booster vaccination. The receptors stem from a man aged 18 to 30 who received the YFV17D yellow fever vaccine.

The V call is TRBV20-1, the J call TRBJ2-1; D is unclear. CDR3 length: 13 amino acids. Per germline, CDR1 DFQATT and CDR2 SNEGSKA (reference sequence). The V gene lost 3 bases and the J gene lost 7 bases, with 13 bases spanning the gap. As DNA, the CDR3 is TGCAGTGCTAGTCTTCCTCGGTGGAATGAGCAGTTCTTC. Translated, it gives CSASLPRWNEQFF.

The gene calls are TRBV28 and TRBJ1-5; D ambiguous. CDR1 and CDR2 from the germline V gene are MDHEN and SYDVKM. The CDR3 is 11 amino acids. The V end was cut by 3 bases, the J end by 3 bases, with 0 bases between. CDR3 region: CASSFNQPQHF. The CDR3, as DNA: TGTGCCAGCAGTTTCAATCAGCCCCAGCATTTT.

This clonotype was counted ten times or more. DNA for the CDR3: TGCAGCGTTGCGGACCTGGGAGAGACCCAGTACTTC. Translation gives CSVADLGETQYF. The chain links TRBV29-1 to TRBJ2-5; D remains unclear. Looked up from germline, CDR1 is SQVTM and CDR2 is ANQGSEA. Trimming shortened V by 4 bases and J by 4 bases, and 10 bases separated the two germline ends. This CDR3 region has 12 residues.

There are many counts of this clonotype. This chain connects TRBV20-1 to TRBJ2-3; 9 positions match TRBD2. J lost 2 bases, V lost 4 bases, and 7 bases had no gene match. From germline, CDR1 is DFQATT and CDR2 SNEGSKA (reference sequence). The CDR3 loop spans 15 amino acids. DNA for the CDR3: TGCAGTGCTAACCCATTAGCGGGGGACACAGATACGCAGTATTTT. Translating gives CSANPLAGDTDTQYF.

This clonotype was counted only a few times. The chain joins TRBV24-1 to TRBJ2-1; 9 bases fit TRBD1. Looked up from germline, CDR1 is KGHDR and CDR2 is SFDVKD. CDR3 size: 15 residues. V shed 9 bases and J 5 bases; nucleotides not matched to a gene: 10. The CDR3 loop is CATESPGQGHNEQFF. The DNA of the CDR3 is TGTGCCACCGAATCTCCGGGACAGGGTCACAATGAGCAGTTCTTC.

The V and J genes are TRBV12-3 or TRBV12-4 and TRBJ2-1; D is ambiguous. The CDR3 runs to 12 residues. Trimming stripped 7 bases from V and 7 bases from J, with 11 bases between. CDR3 bases: TGTGCCAGCACCGTCGTTGGAAATGAGCAGTTCTTC. It yields the protein CASTVVGNEQFF.

The J gene is TRBJ2-7, the V gene TRBV6-2 or TRBV6-3; D uncertain. Germline V lookup: CDR1 MNHEY, CDR2 SVGEGT. This CDR3 is 17 amino acids long. Trimming pared 1 base from V and 1 base from J, leaving 17 bases between. As DNA, the CDR3 is TGTGCCAGCAGTTACTGGTCAGGCATCGGCAAGTCCTACGAGCAGTACTTC. It codes for CASSYWSGIGKSYEQYF.

This clonotype was counted between two and nine times. The CDR3 spells CASSAPLITEAFF. The CDR3 nucleotides read TGTGCCAGCAGTGCGCCACTGATCACTGAAGCTTTCTTT. The J gene is TRBJ1-1, the V gene TRBV6-6; D is unclear. Looked up from germline, CDR1 is MNHNY and CDR2 is SVGAGI (reference sequence). Trimming pared 5 bases from V and 4 bases from J, leaving 11 bases between. The CDR3 loop spans 13 amino acids.

The V gene is TRBV6-1, the J gene TRBJ2-7; tentatively, D is TRBD1 (5 bases). This CDR3 spans 12 amino acids. Between the trimmed V and J ends, which lost 6 bases and 5 bases, there was a span of 11 bases. Germline CDR1 reads MNHNS; CDR2 reads SASEGT. CDR3 bases: TGTGCCAGCAGCGCCAACAGGAACGAGCAGTACTTC. This translates into CASSANRNEQYF.